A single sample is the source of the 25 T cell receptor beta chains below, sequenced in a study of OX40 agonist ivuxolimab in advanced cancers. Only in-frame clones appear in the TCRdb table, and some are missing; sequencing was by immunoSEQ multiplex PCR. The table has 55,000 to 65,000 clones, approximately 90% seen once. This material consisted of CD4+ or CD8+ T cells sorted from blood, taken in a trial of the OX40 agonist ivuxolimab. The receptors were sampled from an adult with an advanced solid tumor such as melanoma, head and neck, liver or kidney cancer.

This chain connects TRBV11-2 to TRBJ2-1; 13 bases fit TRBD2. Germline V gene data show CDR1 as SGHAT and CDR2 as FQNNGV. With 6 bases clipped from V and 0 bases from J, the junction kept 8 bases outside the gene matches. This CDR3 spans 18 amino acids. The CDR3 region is CASSRLAGGHSSYNEQFF. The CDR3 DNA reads TGTGCCAGCAGTCGACTAGCGGGAGGCCACAGCTCCTACAATGAGCAGTTCTTC.

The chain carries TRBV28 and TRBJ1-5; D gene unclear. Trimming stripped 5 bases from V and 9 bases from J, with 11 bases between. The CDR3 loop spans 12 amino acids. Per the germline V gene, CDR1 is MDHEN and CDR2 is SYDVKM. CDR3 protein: CASSPFLRPQHF. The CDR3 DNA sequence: TGTGCCAGCAGTCCATTTCTCCGGCCCCAGCATTTT.

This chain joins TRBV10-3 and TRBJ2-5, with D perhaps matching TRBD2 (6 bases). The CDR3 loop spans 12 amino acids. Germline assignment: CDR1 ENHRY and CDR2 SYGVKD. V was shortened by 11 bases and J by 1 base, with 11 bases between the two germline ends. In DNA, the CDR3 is TGTGCCGCCGGGGAGGTCCAAGAGACCCAGTACTTC. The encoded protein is CAAGEVQETQYF.

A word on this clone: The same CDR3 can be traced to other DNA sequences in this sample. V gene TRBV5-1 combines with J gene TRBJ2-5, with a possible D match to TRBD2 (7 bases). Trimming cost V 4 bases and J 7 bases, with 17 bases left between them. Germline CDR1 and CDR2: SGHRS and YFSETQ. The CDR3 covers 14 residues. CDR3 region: CASSAREGGLTQYF. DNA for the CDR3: TGCGCCAGCAGCGCTAGGGAGGGGGGGCTGACCCAGTACTTC.

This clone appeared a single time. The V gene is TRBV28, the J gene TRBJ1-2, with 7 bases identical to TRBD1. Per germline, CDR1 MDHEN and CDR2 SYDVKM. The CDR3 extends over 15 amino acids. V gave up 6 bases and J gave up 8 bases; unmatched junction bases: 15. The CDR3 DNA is TGTGCCAGCAGCCCGATTCTGACAGGGATATACGGCTACACCTTC. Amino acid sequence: CASSPILTGIYGYTF.

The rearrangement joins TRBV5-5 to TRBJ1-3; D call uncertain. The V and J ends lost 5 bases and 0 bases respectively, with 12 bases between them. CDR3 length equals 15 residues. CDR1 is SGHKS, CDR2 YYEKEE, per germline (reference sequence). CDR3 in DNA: TGTGCCAGCAGAGTAACCGCCGGCTCTGGAAACACCATATATTTT. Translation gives CASRVTAGSGNTIYF.

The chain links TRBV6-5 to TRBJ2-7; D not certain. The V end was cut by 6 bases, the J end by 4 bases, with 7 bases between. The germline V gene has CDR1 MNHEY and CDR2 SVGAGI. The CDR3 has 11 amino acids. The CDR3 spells CASRQMYEQYF. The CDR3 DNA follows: TGTGCCAGCAGGCAGATGTACGAGCAGTACTTC.

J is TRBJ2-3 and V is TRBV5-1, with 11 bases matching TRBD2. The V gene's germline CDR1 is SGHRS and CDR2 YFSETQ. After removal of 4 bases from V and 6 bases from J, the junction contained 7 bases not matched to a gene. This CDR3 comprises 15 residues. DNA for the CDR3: TGCGCCAGCAGCCCCACTAGCGGGAGTGCGGATACGCAGTATTTT. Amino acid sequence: CASSPTSGSADTQYF.

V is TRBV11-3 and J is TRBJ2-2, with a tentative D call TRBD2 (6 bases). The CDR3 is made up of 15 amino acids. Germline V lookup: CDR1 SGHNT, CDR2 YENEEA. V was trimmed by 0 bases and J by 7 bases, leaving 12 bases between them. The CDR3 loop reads CASSLDGGGVGELFF. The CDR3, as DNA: TGTGCCAGCAGCTTAGATGGAGGAGGGGTCGGGGAGCTGTTTTTT.

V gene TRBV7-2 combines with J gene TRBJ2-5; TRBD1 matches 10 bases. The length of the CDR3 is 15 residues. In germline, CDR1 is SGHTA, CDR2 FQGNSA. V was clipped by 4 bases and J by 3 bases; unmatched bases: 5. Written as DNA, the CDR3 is TGTGCCAGCAGCTGGACAGGGGGGGAAAAAGAGACCCAGTACTTC. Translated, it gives CASSWTGGEKETQYF.

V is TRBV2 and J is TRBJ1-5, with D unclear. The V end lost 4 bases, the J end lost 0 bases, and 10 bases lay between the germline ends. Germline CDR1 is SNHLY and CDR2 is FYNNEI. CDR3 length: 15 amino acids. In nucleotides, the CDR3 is TGTGCCAGCAGTGGTGGCAGCAATAGCAATCAGCCCCAGCATTTT. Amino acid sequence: CASSGGSNSNQPQHF.

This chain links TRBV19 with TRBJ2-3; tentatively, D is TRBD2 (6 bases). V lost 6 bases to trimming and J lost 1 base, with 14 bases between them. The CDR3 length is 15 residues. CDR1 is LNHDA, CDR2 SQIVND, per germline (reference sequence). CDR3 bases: TGTGCCAGTAGGGAGGGGTATGGTGGCACAGATACGCAGTATTTT. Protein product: CASREGYGGTDTQYF.

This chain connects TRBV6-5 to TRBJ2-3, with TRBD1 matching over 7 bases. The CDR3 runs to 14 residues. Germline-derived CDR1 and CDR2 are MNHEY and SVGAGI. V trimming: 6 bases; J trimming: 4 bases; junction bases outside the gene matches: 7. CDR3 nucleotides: TGTGCCAGCAGCCGTGACAGGGCAGCAGATACGCAGTATTTT. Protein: CASSRDRAADTQYF.

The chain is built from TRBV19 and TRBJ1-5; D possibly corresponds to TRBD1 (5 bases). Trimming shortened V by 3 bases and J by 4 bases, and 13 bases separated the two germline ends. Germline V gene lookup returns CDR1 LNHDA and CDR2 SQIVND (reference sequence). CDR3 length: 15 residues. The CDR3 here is CASSMGRQGNQPQHF. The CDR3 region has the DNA TGTGCCAGTAGTATGGGGAGGCAGGGTAATCAGCCCCAGCATTTT.

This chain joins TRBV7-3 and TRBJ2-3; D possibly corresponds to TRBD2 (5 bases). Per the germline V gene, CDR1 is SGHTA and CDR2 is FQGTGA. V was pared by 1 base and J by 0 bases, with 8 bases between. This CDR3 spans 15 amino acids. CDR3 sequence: CASSLIPGSTDTQYF. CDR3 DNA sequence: TGTGCCAGCAGCTTAATCCCGGGAAGCACAGATACGCAGTATTTT. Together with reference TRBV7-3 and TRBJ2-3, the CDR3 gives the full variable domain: GAGVSQTPSNKVTEKGKYVELRCDPISGHTALYWYRQSLGQGPEFLIYFQGTGAADDSGLPNDRFFAVRPEGSVSTLKIQRTERGDSAVYLCASSLIPGSTDTQYFGPGTRLTVL.

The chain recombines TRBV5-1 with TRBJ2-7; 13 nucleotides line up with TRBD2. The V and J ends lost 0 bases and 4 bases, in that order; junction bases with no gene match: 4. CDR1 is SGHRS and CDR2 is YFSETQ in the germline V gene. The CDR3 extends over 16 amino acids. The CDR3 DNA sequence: TGCGCCAGCAGCTTGGGGGGGACTAGCGGGACTTACGAGCAGTACTTC. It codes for CASSLGGTSGTYEQYF.

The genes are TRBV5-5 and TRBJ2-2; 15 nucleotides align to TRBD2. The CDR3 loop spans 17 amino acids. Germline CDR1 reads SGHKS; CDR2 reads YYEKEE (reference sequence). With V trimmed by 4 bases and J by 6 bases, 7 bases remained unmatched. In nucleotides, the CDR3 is TGTGCCAGCAGCGTCAGGACTAGCGGGAGGGCCGCCGGGGAGCTGTTTTTT. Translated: CASSVRTSGRAAGELFF.

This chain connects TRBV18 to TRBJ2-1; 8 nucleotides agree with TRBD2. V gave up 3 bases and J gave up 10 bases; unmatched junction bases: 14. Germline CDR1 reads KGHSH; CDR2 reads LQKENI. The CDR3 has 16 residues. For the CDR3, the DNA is TGTGCCAGCTCACCTTCCTCCGGGACTAGGGGAAGAGAGCAGTTCTTC. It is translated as CASSPSSGTRGREQFF.

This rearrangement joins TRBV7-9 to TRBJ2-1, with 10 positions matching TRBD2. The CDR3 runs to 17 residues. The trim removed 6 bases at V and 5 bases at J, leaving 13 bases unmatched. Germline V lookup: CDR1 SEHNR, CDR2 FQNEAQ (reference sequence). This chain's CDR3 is CASRRAGGSSFNNEQFF. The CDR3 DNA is TGTGCCAGCAGAAGAGCGGGAGGGTCCTCCTTTAACAATGAGCAGTTCTTC.

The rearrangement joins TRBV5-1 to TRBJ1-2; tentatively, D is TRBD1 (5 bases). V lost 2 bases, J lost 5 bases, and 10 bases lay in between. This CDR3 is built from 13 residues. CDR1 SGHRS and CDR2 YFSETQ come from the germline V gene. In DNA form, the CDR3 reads TGCGCCAGCAGCTTTGGGACGGATTATGGCTACACCTTC. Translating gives CASSFGTDYGYTF.

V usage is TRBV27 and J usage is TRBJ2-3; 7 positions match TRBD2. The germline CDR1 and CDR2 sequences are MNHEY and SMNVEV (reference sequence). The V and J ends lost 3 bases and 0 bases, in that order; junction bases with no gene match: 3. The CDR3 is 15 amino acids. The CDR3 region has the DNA TGTGCCAGCAGTTTGGACGGGAGGAGCACAGATACGCAGTATTTT. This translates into CASSLDGRSTDTQYF.

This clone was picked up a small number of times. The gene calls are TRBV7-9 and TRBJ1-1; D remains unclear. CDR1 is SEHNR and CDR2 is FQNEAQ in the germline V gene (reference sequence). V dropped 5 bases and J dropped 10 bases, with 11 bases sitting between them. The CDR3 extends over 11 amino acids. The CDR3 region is CASSRLSGAFF. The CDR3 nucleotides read TGTGCCAGCAGCCGCCTAAGCGGAGCTTTCTTT.

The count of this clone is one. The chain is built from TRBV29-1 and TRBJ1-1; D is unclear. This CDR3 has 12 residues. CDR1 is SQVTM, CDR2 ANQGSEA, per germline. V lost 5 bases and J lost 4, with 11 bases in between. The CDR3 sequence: CSVRPLGTEAFF. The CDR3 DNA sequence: TGCAGCGTTAGACCCCTTGGCACTGAAGCTTTCTTT. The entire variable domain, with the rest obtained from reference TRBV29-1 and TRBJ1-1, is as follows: SAVISQKPSRDICQRGTSLTIQCQVDSQVTMMFWYRQQPGQSLTLIATANQGSEATYESGFVIDKFPISRPNLTFSTLTVSNMSPEDSSIYLCSVRPLGTEAFFGQGTRLTVV.

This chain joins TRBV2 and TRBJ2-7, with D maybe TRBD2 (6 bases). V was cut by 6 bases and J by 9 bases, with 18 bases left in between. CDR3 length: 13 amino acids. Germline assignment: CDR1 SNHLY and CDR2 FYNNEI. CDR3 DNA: TGTGCCAGCAGGACTAGGACTACGAGTAGGCAGTACTTC. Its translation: CASRTRTTSRQYF.

CDR3 coding DNA: TGTGCCAGCAGCTTAGACCGCATTGGGGGAGCTTTCTTT. Residues: CASSLDRIGGAFF. The chain links TRBV7-9 to TRBJ1-1; tentatively, D is TRBD1 (5 bases). The CDR3 is 13 residues long. Germline V gene lookup returns CDR1 SEHNR and CDR2 FQNEAQ (reference sequence). The V end lost 1 base, the J end lost 10 bases, and 13 bases lay between the germline ends.